These 2 T cell receptor beta chains came from one sample sequenced in a study of T cell changes during pregnancy in multiple sclerosis. TCRdb's copy holds only in-frame clones and misses some; the assay was immunoSEQ multiplex PCR. The profile covers around 85,000 clones, with 90% to 95% appearing a single time and 3.5% taken by the ten largest. The sample was PBMCs, taken in the first trimester of pregnancy. Receptors originate from a female donor in good health, serving as a control in a pregnancy study. Some clones in this sample may be carry-over from other donors' samples.

The chain links TRBV7-9 to TRBJ2-3, with 9 bases aligning to TRBD2. Germline assignment: CDR1 SEHNR and CDR2 FQNEAQ (reference sequence). V was pared by 3 bases and J by 1 base, with 2 bases of the junction left unmatched. The CDR3 consists of 15 residues. The CDR3 nucleotides are TGTGCCAGCAGCTTCCAGCGGGAGGGCACAGATACGCAGTATTTT. It specifies CASSFQREGTDTQYF.

This clone was detected only a few times. This chain connects TRBV19 to TRBJ1-1; TRBD1 might be the D (5 bases). V lost 4 bases to trimming and J lost 5 bases, with 14 bases between them. Germline V gene sequence: CDR1 LNHDA, CDR2 SQIVND (reference sequence). This CDR3 has 14 amino acids. Here the CDR3 DNA reads TGTGCCAGTAGTAGAACCCCAGGGAGGACTGAAGCTTTCTTT. This translates into CASSRTPGRTEAFF.